Listed below are T cell receptor beta chains from one sample, sequenced in a study of graft-versus-host responses after intestinal transplantation. No antigens are known for them. The method was immunoSEQ multiplex PCR; TCRdb's version includes in-frame clones alone and lacks a portion of them. Altogether 60,000 to 80,000 clones are present, 90% being singletons, with the ten largest covering 1.3%. Here the sequenced sample was unstimulated CD8+ T cells sorted from spleen or lymph node cells, taken before intestinal transplant. These receptor sequences come from a human donor who received an intestinal transplant. Each CDR3 is given with its conserved first and last residue. D genes are given only for firm matches. Not all rows give a size; the values are once, few, many and, for expanded clones, a class.

d_call	v_call	j_call	clone_size	cdr3_aa	cdr3_nt
.	TRBV10-2	TRBJ1-3	.	CATYSGNTIYF	TGCGCCACCTACTCTGGAAACACCATATATTTT
.	TRBV6-6	TRBJ1-1	.	CAAGRDLNTEAFF	TGTGCCGCGGGCCGCGACTTGAACACTGAAGCTTTCTTT
.	TRBV6-5	TRBJ2-2	.	CASSYGQDTGELFF	TGTGCCAGCAGTTACGGTCAGGACACCGGGGAGCTGTTTTTT
TRBD2	TRBV11-2	TRBJ2-1	.	CASSLGAGGPYNEQFF	TGTGCCAGCAGCTTAGGGGCGGGGGGGCCCTACAATGAGCAGTTCTTC
.	TRBV5-6	TRBJ1-1	few	CASQNLMRTEAFF	TGTGCCAGCCAGAACCTAATGAGGACTGAAGCTTTCTTT
.	TRBV6-5	TRBJ2-7	.	CASRTQGYEQYF	TGTGCCAGCAGAACACAGGGTTATGAGCAGTACTTC
.	TRBV5-6	TRBJ2-5	.	CASSFGAETQYF	TGTGCCAGCAGCTTTGGTGCGGAGACCCAGTACTTC
.	TRBV6-6	TRBJ1-3	.	CASSYSVASGNTIYF	TGTGCCAGCAGTTATTCGGTCGCTTCTGGAAACACCATATATTTT
TRBD1	TRBV2	TRBJ2-5	.	CASSPISVGQGGETQYF	TGTGCCAGCAGTCCCATTTCCGTCGGACAGGGTGGGGAGACCCAGTACTTC
TRBD2	TRBV5-6	TRBJ2-4	.	CASSLVAGGLENIQYF	TGTGCCAGCAGCTTGGTGGCGGGGGGGCTGGAAAACATTCAGTACTTC
TRBD1	TRBV6-5	TRBJ1-5	.	CASRGQPNQPQHF	TGTGCCAGCAGGGGACAGCCCAATCAGCCCCAGCATTTT
.	TRBV6-5	TRBJ2-3	.	CASSYTTRDTQYF	TGTGCCAGCAGTTACACGACTAGAGATACGCAGTATTTT
.	TRBV5-8	TRBJ2-7	.	CASSLIWQVGAEQYF	TGTGCCAGCAGCTTGATCTGGCAAGTGGGCGCCGAGCAGTACTTC
.	TRBV27	TRBJ2-1	.	CASGTGSYNEQFF	TGTGCCAGCGGAACCGGGAGCTACAATGAGCAGTTCTTC
TRBD2	TRBV19	TRBJ2-1	.	CASSIFSGGSANEQFF	TGTGCCAGTAGTATATTTTCCGGGGGGTCTGCCAATGAGCAGTTCTTC
TRBD2	TRBV4-1	TRBJ2-1	.	CASSQDTLAGGNNEQFF	TGCGCCAGCAGCCAAGATACTTTAGCGGGGGGAAACAATGAGCAGTTCTTC
.	TRBV14	TRBJ2-5	.	CASSQKPPSYLPQETQYF	TGTGCCAGCAGCCAAAAGCCCCCAAGCTACCTCCCTCAAGAGACCCAGTACTTC
TRBD2	TRBV9	TRBJ2-1	.	CASSGRLAGHNEQFF	TGTGCCAGCAGCGGTCGACTAGCGGGGCACAATGAGCAGTTCTTC
.	TRBV7-9	TRBJ1-1	.	CASGAWNTEAFF	TGTGCCAGCGGTGCGTGGAACACTGAAGCTTTCTTT
TRBD1	TRBV2	TRBJ1-5	.	CASHGTGPNQPQHF	TGTGCCAGCCACGGGACAGGGCCAAATCAGCCCCAGCATTTT
.	TRBV6-5	TRBJ1-3	.	CASSQVSSGNTIYF	TGTGCCAGCAGTCAGGTCAGCTCTGGAAACACCATATATTTT
TRBD1	TRBV4-1	TRBJ1-1	.	CASSPIGQGKAFF	TGCGCCAGCAGCCCTATAGGACAGGGGAAAGCTTTCTTT
TRBD2	TRBV11-2	TRBJ2-5	.	CASSRTSGWGQETQYF	TGTGCCAGCAGCCGTACTAGCGGGTGGGGACAAGAGACCCAGTACTTC
.	TRBV15	TRBJ2-3	.	CATSRDQGADTQYF	TGTGCCACCAGCAGAGATCAGGGTGCAGATACGCAGTATTTT
.	TRBV5-5	TRBJ1-2	.	CASSLGQGYTF	TGTGCCAGCAGCTTGGGGCAAGGCTACACCTTC
TRBD1	TRBV4-1	TRBJ2-7	once	CASSPRDSHEQYF	TGCGCCAGCAGCCCCAGGGACAGTCACGAGCAGTACTTC
.	TRBV19	TRBJ1-2	.	CASRGADVNYGYTF	TGTGCCAGCCGCGGGGCCGACGTGAACTATGGCTACACCTTC
.	TRBV6-1	TRBJ2-3	.	CASSDPSLGLDTQYF	TGTGCCAGCAGTGACCCGTCGCTAGGCCTCGATACGCAGTATTTT
TRBD2	TRBV29-1	TRBJ2-7	.	CSVEPASGGSYEQYF	TGCAGCGTTGAACCCGCTAGCGGGGGCTCCTACGAGCAGTACTTC
.	TRBV18	TRBJ2-5	.	CASSRQLQETQYF	TGTGCCAGCTCAAGACAGCTTCAAGAGACCCAGTACTTC
.	TRBV13	TRBJ1-1	few	CASSSPATEAFF	TGTGCCAGCAGCTCCCCAGCGACTGAAGCTTTCTTT
.	TRBV6-5	TRBJ1-3	.	CASSPTYLDTIYF	TGTGCCAGCAGCCCCACCTATCTTGACACCATATATTTT
.	TRBV5-4	TRBJ1-1	.	CASSSEAMNTEAFF	TGTGCCAGCAGCTCAGAGGCGATGAACACTGAAGCTTTCTTT
TRBD1	TRBV27	TRBJ1-6	.	CASSLWGQGILNSPLHF	TGTGCCAGCAGTTTATGGGGACAGGGGATTCTTAATTCACCCCTCCACTTT
TRBD1	TRBV6-5	TRBJ2-2	few	CASSYSTGFTGELFF	TGTGCCAGCAGTTACTCGACAGGGTTCACCGGGGAGCTGTTTTTT
TRBD1	TRBV4-1	TRBJ2-7	.	CASSLDRPSYEQYF	TGCGCCAGCAGCTTGGACAGGCCTTCCTACGAGCAGTACTTC
.	TRBV28	TRBJ2-7	.	CASTHLASEGEQYF	TGTGCCAGCACCCACTTGGCTAGCGAGGGCGAGCAGTACTTC
.	TRBV19	TRBJ1-2	.	CASSWGPNSYGYTF	TGTGCCAGTAGCTGGGGGCCAAATAGCTATGGCTACACCTTC
TRBD1	TRBV11-2	TRBJ1-1	.	CASSTGTANTEAFF	TGTGCCAGCAGTACCGGGACAGCAAACACTGAAGCTTTCTTT
TRBD1	TRBV4-1	TRBJ2-3	.	CASSLAGQGGTDTQYF	TGCGCCAGCAGCCTTGCAGGACAGGGTGGCACAGATACGCAGTATTTT
TRBD1	TRBV4-1	TRBJ1-4	.	CASSRGQSNEKLFF	TGCGCCAGCAGCCGGGGACAGAGTAATGAAAAACTGTTTTTT
.	TRBV19	TRBJ2-1	.	CASTLGLPGSYNEQFF	TGTGCCAGTACCCTGGGACTCCCAGGCTCCTACAATGAGCAGTTCTTC
TRBD2	TRBV6-5	TRBJ2-3	.	CASSYFSGVGTDTQYF	TGTGCCAGCAGTTACTTTAGCGGGGTCGGCACAGATACGCAGTATTTT
.	TRBV7-6	TRBJ1-1	.	CASSLGGQNTEAFF	TGTGCCAGCAGCTTAGGTGGGCAGAACACTGAAGCTTTCTTT
TRBD1	TRBV7-8	TRBJ1-3	.	CASSAGTGFGNTIYF	TGTGCCAGCAGCGCCGGGACAGGGTTTGGAAACACCATATATTTT
.	TRBV10-1	TRBJ1-1	.	CASSGSRGGTEAFF	TGCGCCAGCAGTGGGAGCAGGGGTGGAACTGAAGCTTTCTTT
.	TRBV4-2	TRBJ2-1	.	CASSQVADEQFF	TGTGCCAGCAGCCAAGTCGCAGATGAGCAGTTCTTC
TRBD2	TRBV4-1	TRBJ2-1	.	CASSQGNPSGGHNEQFF	TGCGCCAGCAGCCAAGGTAACCCTAGCGGGGGACACAATGAGCAGTTCTTC
TRBD1	TRBV20-1	TRBJ1-2	.	CRGDSYYGYTF	TGCAGGGGGGACAGCTACTATGGCTACACCTTC
.	TRBV9	TRBJ2-7	.	CASSPTPGEQYF	TGTGCCAGCAGCCCGACCCCGGGAGAGCAGTACTTC
TRBD2	TRBV7-3	TRBJ2-5	.	CASSVGGEGTQYF	TGTGCCAGCAGCGTCGGGGGGGAGGGGACCCAGTACTTC